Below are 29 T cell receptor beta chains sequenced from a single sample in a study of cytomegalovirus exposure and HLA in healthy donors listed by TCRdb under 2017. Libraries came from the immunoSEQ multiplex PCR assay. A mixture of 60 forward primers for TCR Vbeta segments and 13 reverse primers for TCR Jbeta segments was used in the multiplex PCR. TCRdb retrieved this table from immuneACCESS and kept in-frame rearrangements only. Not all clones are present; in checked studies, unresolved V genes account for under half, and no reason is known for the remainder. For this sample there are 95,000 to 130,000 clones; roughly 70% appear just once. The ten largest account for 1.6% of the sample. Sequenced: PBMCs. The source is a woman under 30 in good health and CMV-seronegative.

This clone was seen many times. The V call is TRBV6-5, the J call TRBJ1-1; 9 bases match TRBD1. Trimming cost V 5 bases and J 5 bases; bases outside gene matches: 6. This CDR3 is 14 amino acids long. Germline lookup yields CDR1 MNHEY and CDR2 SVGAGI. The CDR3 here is CASSVQGARTEAFF. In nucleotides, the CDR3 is TGTGCCAGCAGTGTACAGGGGGCGAGGACTGAAGCTTTCTTT.

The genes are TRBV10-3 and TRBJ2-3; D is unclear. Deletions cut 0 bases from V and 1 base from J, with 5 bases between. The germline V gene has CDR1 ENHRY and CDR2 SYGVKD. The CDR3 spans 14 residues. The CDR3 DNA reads TGTGCCATCAGTGAGTCGCCAGGCACAGATACGCAGTATTTT. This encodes CAISESPGTDTQYF.

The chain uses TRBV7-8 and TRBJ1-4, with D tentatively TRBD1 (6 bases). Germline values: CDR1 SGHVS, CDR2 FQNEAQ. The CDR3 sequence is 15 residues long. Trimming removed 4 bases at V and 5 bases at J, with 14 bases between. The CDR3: CASSYERGLNEKLFF. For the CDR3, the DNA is TGTGCCAGCAGCTACGAGAGGGGGTTAAATGAAAAACTGTTTTTT.

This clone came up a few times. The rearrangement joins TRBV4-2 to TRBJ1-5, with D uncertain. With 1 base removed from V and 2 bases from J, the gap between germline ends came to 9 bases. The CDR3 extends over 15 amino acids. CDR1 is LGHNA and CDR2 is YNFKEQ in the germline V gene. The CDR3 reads CASSQGASGNQPQHF. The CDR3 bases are TGTGCCAGCAGCCAAGGAGCTTCCGGCAATCAGCCCCAGCATTTT.

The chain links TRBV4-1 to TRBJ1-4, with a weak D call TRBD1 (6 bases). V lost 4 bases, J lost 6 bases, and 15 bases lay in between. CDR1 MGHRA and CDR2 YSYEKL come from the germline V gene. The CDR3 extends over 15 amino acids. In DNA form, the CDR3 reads TGCGCCAGCAGCCCCGCGGGGGCGGGATATGAAAAACTGTTTTTT. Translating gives CASSPAGAGYEKLFF.

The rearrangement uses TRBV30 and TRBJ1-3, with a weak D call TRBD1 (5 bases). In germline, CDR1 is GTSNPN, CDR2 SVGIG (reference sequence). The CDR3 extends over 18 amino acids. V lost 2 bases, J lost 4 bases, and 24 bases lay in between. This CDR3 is CAWSPPSRLGVSGNTIYF. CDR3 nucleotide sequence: TGTGCCTGGAGTCCACCTTCTAGATTAGGGGTTTCCGGAAACACCATATATTTT.

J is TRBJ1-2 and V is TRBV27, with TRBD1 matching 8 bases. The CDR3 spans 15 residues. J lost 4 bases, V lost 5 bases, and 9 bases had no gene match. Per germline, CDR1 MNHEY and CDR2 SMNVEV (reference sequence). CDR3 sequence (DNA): TGTGCCAGCAGTACCGGACAGGGCCCCATCTATGGCTACACCTTC. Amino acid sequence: CASSTGQGPIYGYTF.

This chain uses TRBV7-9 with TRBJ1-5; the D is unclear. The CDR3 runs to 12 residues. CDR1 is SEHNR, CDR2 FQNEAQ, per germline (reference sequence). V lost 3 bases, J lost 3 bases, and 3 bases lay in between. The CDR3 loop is CASSFNNQPQHF. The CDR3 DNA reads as TGTGCCAGCAGCTTTAACAATCAGCCCCAGCATTTT. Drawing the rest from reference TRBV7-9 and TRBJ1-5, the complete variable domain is DTGVSQNPRHKITKRGQNVTFRCDPISEHNRLYWYRQTLGQGPEFLTYFQNEAQLEKSRLLSDRFSAERPKGSFSTLEIQRTEQGDSAMYLCASSFNNQPQHFGDGTRLSIL.

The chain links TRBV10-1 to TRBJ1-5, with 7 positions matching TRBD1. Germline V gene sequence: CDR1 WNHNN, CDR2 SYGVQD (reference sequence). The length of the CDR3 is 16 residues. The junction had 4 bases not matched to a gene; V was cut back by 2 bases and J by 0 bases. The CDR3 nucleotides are TGCGCCAGCAGTGAGCAGACAGGGAATAGCAATCAGCCCCAGCATTTT. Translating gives CASSEQTGNSNQPQHF.

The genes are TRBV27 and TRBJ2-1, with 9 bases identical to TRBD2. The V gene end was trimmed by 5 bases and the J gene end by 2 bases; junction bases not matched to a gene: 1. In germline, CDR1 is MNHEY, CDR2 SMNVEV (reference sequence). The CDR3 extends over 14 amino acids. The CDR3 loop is CASSAGGPYNEQFF. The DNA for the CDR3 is TGTGCCAGCAGTGCGGGGGGGCCCTACAATGAGCAGTTCTTC.

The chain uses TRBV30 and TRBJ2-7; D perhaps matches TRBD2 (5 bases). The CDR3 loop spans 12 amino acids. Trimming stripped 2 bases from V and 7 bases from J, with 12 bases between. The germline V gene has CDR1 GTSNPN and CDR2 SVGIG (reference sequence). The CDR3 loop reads CAWSPHGGEQYF. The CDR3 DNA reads TGTGCCTGGAGTCCTCACGGCGGGGAGCAGTACTTC.

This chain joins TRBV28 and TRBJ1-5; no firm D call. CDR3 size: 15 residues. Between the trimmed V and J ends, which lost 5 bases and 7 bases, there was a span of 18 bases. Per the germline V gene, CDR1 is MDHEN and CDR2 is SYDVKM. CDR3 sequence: CASSLRLRAVQPQHF. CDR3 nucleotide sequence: TGTGCCAGCAGTCTGCGTTTGCGGGCAGTCCAGCCCCAGCATTTT.

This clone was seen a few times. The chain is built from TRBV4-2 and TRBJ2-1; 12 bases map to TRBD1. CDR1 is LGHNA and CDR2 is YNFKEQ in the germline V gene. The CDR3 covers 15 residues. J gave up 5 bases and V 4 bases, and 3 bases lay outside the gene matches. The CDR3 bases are TGTGCCAGCAGCCCTGGGACAGGGGGCAACAATGAGCAGTTCTTC. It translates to CASSPGTGGNNEQFF.

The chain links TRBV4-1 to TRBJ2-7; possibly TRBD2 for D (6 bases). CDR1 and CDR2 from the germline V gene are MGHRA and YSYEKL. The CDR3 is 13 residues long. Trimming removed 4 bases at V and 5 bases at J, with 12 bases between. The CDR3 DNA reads TGCGCCAGCAGCCCCCCCTCGGGGGACGAGCAGTACTTC. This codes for CASSPPSGDEQYF.

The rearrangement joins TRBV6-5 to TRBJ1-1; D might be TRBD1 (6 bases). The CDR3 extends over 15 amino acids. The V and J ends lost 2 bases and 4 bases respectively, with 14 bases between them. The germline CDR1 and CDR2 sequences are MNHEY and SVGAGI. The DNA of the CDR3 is TGTGCCAGCAGTTACCGGCGGGGGCTCGGCACTGAAGCTTTCTTT. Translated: CASSYRRGLGTEAFF.

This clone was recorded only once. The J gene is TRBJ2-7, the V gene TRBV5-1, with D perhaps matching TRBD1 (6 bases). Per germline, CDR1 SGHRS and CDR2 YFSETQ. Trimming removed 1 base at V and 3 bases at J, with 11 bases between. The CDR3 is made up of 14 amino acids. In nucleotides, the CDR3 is TGCGCCAGCAGCTTGCAGGGGCAATTCTACGAGCAGTACTTC. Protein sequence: CASSLQGQFYEQYF.

CDR3 in amino acids: CASSETLGQGSSPLHF. CDR3 DNA sequence: TGTGCCAGCAGTGAAACCTTGGGACAGGGAAGTTCACCCCTCCACTTT. The rearrangement uses TRBV28 and TRBJ1-6, with 9 bases identical to TRBD1. The germline V gene has CDR1 MDHEN and CDR2 SYDVKM. J lost 9 bases, V lost 5 bases, and 11 bases had no gene match. CDR3 size: 16 residues.

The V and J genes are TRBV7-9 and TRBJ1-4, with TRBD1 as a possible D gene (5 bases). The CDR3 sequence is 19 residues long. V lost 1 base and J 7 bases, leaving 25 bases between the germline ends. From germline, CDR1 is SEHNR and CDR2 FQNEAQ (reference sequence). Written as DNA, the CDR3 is TGTGCCAGCAGCTTAGTTCCACCTGGGGCTACAAGATTGGGTGAAAAACTGTTTTTT. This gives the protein CASSLVPPGATRLGEKLFF.

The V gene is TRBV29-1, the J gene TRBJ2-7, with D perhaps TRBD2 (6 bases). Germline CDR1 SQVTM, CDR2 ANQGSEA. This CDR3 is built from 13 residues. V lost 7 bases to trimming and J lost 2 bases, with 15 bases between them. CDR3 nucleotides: TGCAGCGCTGCGAGGGACTTAACCTACGAGCAGTACTTC. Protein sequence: CSAARDLTYEQYF.

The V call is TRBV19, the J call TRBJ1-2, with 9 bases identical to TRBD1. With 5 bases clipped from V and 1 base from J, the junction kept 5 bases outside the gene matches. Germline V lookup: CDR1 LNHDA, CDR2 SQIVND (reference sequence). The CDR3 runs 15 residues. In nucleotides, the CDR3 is TGTGCCAGTAGTGTGAACAGGGGGCGTAACTATGGCTACACCTTC. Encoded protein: CASSVNRGRNYGYTF.

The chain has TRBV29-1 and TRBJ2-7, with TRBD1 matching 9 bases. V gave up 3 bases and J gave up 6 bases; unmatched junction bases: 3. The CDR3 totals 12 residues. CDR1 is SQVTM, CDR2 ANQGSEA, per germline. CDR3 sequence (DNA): TGCAGCGTTGAGGGGACAGGGCCCGAGCAGTACTTC. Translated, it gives CSVEGTGPEQYF.

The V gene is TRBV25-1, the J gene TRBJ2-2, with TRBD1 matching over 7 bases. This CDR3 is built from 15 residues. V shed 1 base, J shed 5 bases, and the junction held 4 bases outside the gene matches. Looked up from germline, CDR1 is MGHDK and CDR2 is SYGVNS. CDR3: CASSEWGQSTGELFF. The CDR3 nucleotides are TGTGCCAGCAGTGAATGGGGACAGTCTACCGGGGAGCTGTTTTTT.

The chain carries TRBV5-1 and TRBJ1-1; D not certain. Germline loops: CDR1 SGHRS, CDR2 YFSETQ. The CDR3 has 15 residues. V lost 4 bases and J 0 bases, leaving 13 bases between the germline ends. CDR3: CASSPWASMNTEAFF. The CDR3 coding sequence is TGCGCCAGCAGCCCCTGGGCCAGCATGAACACTGAAGCTTTCTTT.

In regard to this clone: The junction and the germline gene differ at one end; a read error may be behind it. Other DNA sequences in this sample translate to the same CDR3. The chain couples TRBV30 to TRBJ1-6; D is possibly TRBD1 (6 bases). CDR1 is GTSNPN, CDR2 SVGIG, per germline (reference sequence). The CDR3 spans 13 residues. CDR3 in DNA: TGTGCCTGGGGGTTGGACAGTAATTCCCCCCTCCACTTT. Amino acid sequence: CAWGLDSNSPLHF.

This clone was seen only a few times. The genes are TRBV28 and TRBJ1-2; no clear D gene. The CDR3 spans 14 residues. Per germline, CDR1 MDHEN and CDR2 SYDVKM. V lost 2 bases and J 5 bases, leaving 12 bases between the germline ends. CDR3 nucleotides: TGTGCCAGCAGTTTACCGGGAATGGGGTATGGCTACACCTTC. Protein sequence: CASSLPGMGYGYTF.

The CDR3 DNA reads TGCAGCGTTGATTTTGGGCTAGAGACCCAGTACTTC. It specifies CSVDFGLETQYF. The chain recombines TRBV29-1 with TRBJ2-5; D not resolved. This CDR3 contains 12 residues. The germline V and J ends were trimmed by 3 bases and 4 bases, with 9 bases remaining between them. Germline CDR1 reads SQVTM; CDR2 reads ANQGSEA.

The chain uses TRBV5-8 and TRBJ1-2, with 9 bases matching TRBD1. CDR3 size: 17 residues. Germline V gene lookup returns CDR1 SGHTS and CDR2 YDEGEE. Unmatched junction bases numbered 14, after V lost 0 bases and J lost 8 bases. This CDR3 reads CASSLELTSDRGSGYTF. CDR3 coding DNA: TGTGCCAGCAGCTTGGAATTGACGTCGGACAGGGGAAGCGGCTACACCTTC.

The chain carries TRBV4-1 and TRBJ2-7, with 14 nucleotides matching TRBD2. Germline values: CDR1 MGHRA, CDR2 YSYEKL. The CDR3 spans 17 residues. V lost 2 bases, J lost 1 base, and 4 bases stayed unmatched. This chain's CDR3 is CASSQKGLAGESYEQYF. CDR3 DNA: TGCGCCAGCAGCCAAAAGGGACTAGCGGGGGAATCCTACGAGCAGTACTTC.

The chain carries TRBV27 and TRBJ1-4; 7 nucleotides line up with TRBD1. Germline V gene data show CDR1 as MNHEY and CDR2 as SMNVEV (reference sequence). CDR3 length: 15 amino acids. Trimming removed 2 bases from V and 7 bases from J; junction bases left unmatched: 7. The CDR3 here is CASSLAGQLSEKLFF. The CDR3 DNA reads TGTGCCAGCAGTTTAGCGGGACAGTTGAGTGAAAAACTGTTTTTT.